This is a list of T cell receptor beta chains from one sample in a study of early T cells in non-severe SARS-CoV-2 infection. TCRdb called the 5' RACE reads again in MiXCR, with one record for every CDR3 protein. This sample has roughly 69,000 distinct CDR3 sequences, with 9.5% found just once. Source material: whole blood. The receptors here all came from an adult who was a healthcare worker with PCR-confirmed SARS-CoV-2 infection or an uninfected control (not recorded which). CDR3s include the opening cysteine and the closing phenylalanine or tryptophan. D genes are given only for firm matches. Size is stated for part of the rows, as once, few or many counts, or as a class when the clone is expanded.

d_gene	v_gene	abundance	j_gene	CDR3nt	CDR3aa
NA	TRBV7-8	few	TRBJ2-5	TGTGCCAGCAGCAGATCCATCCATGGGCACCAAGAGACCCAGTACTTC	CASSRSIHGHQETQYF
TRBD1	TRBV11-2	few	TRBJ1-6	TGTGCCAGCAGCCCCATGACAGGGGATAATTCACCCCTCCACTTT	CASSPMTGDNSPLHF
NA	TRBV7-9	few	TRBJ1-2	TGTGCCAGCAGCCACGAGCGGGCTTCTGGCTACACCTTC	CASSHERASGYTF
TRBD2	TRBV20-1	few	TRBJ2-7	TGCAGTGCAGACCTAGCGGGGGGCTACTACGAGCAGTACTTC	CSADLAGGYYEQYF
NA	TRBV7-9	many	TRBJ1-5	TGTGCCAGCAGCCTCCAGGGACAGCCCCAGCATTTT	CASSLQGQPQHF
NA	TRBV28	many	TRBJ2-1	TGTGCCAGCAGGCAGGACTCCCACAATGAGCAGTTCTTC	CASRQDSHNEQFF
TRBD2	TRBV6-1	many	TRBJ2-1	TGTGCCAGCAGTCCTCTGCGGGGGGTGGACAATGAGCAGTTCTTC	CASSPLRGVDNEQFF
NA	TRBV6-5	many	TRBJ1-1	TGTGCCAGCAGGGCAGGACGGCAGAGCACTGAAGCTTTCTTT	CASRAGRQSTEAFF
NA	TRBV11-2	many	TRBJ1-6	TGTGCCAGCAGCTTAGACCAAAATAATTCACCCCTCCACTTT	CASSLDQNNSPLHF
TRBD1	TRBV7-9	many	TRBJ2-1	TGTGCCAGCAGACCGGGACAGCCCGGTATGGATGAGCAGTTCTTC	CASRPGQPGMDEQFF
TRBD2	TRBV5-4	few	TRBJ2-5	TGTGCCAGCAGCAACCGCGGACTAGGACAAGAGACCCAGTACTTC	CASSNRGLGQETQYF
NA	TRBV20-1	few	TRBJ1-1	TGCAGTGCCCCTAACATGAATGCAAACACTGAAGCTTTCTTT	CSAPNMNANTEAFF
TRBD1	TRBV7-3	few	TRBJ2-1	TGTGCCAGCAGCTTAACCTTGGACAGGAGGAATGAGCAGTTCTTC	CASSLTLDRRNEQFF
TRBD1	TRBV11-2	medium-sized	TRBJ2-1	TGTGCCAGCAGCTCATCGACAGGGTCCTATGAGCAGTTCTTC	CASSSSTGSYEQFF
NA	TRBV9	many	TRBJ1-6	TGTGCCAGCAGCGTTGGATCATGGGGGGCAGAGGATAATTCACCCCTCCACTTT	CASSVGSWGAEDNSPLHF
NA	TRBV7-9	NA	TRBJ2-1	TGTGCCAGCAGTTATAGCCTCGCGGGGTCCTACAATGAGCAGTTCTTC	CASSYSLAGSYNEQFF
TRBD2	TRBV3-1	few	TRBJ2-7	TGTGCCAGCAGCCAAGTGATTTATATGTTGGCGGGAGGTACCGTCTACGAGCAGTACTTC	CASSQVIYMLAGGTVYEQYF
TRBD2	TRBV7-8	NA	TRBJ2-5	TGTGCCAGCAGCGGAGAACCGGGACTAGCGGGAGTACAAGAGACCCAGTACTTC	CASSGEPGLAGVQETQYF
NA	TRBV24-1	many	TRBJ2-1	TGTGCCACCAGTGATGCCCACAGGAATGAGCAGTTCTTC	CATSDAHRNEQFF
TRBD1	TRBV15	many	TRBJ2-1	TGTGCCACCAGCAGAGATCGGGACAGGGAGAGGTTCTTC	CATSRDRDRERFF
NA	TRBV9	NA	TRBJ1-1	TGTGCCAGCAGCGTTGGGATCAGGGATAAGAACACTGAAGCTTTCTTT	CASSVGIRDKNTEAFF
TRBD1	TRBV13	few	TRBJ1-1	TGTGCCAGCAGCTTAGGGACAGGGGGGGTTGAAGCTTTCTTT	CASSLGTGGVEAFF
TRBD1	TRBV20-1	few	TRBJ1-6	TGCAGTGCTAGTCGTGGGGCAGGGGGACCCGATTCACCCCTCCACTTT	CSASRGAGGPDSPLHF
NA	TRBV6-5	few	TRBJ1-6	TGTGCCAGCGCCGGGGGCAGGCATAATTCACCCCTCCACTTT	CASAGGRHNSPLHF
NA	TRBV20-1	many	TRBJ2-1	TGCAGTGCTAGAGATTCGGGGGCCGTTAAGATACGAACTGAGCAGTTCTTC	CSARDSGAVKIRTEQFF
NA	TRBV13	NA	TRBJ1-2	TGTGCCAGCAGCTTATTCCAGGGGCAAGGCTATGGCTACACCTTC	CASSLFQGQGYGYTF
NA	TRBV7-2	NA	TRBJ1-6	TGTGCCAGCAGCTTTGGGAGCCCCGATTCACCCCTCCACTTT	CASSFGSPDSPLHF
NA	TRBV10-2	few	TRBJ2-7	TGCGCCAGCATGGGCAACTACGAGCAGTACTTC	CASMGNYEQYF
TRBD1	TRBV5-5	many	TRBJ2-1	TGTGCCAGCAGGCGGGGACAGGACTACAATGAGCAGTTCTTC	CASRRGQDYNEQFF
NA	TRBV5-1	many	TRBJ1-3	TGCGCCAGCAGCTTGGTGGCGGCAGGGGATGGAAACACCATATATTTT	CASSLVAAGDGNTIYF
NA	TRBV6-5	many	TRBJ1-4	TGTGCCAGCAGTTACCAGGGGCTAGATAATGAAAAACTGTTTTTT	CASSYQGLDNEKLFF
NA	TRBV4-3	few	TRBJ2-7	TGCGCCAGCAGCCAGGGCAGAGGGTTCTCCTACGAGCAGTACTTC	CASSQGRGFSYEQYF
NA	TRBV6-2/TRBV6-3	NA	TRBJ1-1	TGTGCCAGCAGTTACTCGAAGGCACTCTCTCAAGCTTTCTTT	CASSYSKALSQAFF
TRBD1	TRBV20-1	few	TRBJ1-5	TGCAGTGCACTGCGTACCGGGACAGTCAGCAATCAGCCCCAGCATTTT	CSALRTGTVSNQPQHF
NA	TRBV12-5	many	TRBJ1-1	TGTGCTAGTGGATTGGTCCCTTACACTGAAGCTTTCTTT	CASGLVPYTEAFF
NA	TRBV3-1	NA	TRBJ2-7	TGTGCCAGCAGCCCTCCGGGCCTCTACGAGCAGTACTTC	CASSPPGLYEQYF
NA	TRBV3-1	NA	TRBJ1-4	TGTGCCAGCAGCCAAAGGTCAGGGACCCATGAAAAACTGTTTTTT	CASSQRSGTHEKLFF
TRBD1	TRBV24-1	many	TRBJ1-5	TGTGCCACCAGTGCCGCCGACAGGGGGGACCAGCATTTT	CATSAADRGDQHF
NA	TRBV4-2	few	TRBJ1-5	TGTGCCAGCAGCCAAGGACAGTATGAGCCCCAGCATTTT	CASSQGQYEPQHF
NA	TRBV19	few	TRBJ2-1	TGTGCCAGTAGTATAAAGGTCAGGTCTGGGCAGTTCTTC	CASSIKVRSGQFF
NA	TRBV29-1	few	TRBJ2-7	TGCAGCGTTTATAACACCGGTCGGGAGCAGTACTTC	CSVYNTGREQYF
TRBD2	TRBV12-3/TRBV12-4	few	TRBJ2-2	TGTGCCAGCAGACTAGCGGGACCCACCGGGGAGCTGTTTTTT	CASRLAGPTGELFF
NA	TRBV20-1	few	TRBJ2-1	TGCAGCGAGCTGACGGGTGACAATGAGCAGTTCTTC	CSELTGDNEQFF
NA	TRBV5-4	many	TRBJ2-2	TGTGCCAGCAGCTTGGGGCAGGGTAGGGCCGGGGAGCTGTTTTTT	CASSLGQGRAGELFF
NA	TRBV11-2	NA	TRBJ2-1	TGTGCCAGCACTCCCCCAGGGATTGCAGAGTTGAATGAGCAGTTCTTC	CASTPPGIAELNEQFF
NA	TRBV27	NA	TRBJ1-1	TGTGCCAGCAGTTACACCGGACAGTTGGACATGAACACTGAAGCTTTCTTT	CASSYTGQLDMNTEAFF
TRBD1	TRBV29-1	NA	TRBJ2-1	TGCAGCGTTGTCGAGACAGGGGATGAGCAGTTCTTC	CSVVETGDEQFF
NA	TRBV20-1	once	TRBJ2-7	TGCAGTGCTAGAGATTGGAACAGGGACTACGAGCAGTACTTC	CSARDWNRDYEQYF
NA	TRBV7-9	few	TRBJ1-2	TGTGCCAGCAGCCCACAGACAGAAGACTATGGCTACACCTTC	CASSPQTEDYGYTF
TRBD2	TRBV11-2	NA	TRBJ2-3	TGTGCCAGCAGCTTACTGGCGGGGGGGCCGACAGATACGCAGTATTTT	CASSLLAGGPTDTQYF
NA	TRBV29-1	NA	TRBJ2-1	TGCAGTTTCACTGGGACCTCCAATGAGCAGTTCTTC	CSFTGTSNEQFF
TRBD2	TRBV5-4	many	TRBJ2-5	TGTGCCAGCAGCTTGTCGCTAGCGGAGGAAGAGACCCAGTACTTC	CASSLSLAEEETQYF
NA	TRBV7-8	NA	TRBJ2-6	TGTGCCAGCAGCCTAAAGTCTGGGGCCAACGTCCTGACTTTC	CASSLKSGANVLTF
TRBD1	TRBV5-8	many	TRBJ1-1	TGTGCCAGCAGCCAAGACAGGGCAGGCACTGAAGCTTTCTTT	CASSQDRAGTEAFF
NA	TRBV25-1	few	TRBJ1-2	TGTGCCAGCAGGGGCAACACAGGGTTGTCCTATGGCTACACCTTC	CASRGNTGLSYGYTF
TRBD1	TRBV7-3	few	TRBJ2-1	TGTGCCAGCAGCTCGTCAGGGGGCGCGTTAAATGAGCAGTTCTTC	CASSSSGGALNEQFF
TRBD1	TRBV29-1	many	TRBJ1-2	TGCAGCGTGGGGACAGCGGGAGACTACACCTTC	CSVGTAGDYTF
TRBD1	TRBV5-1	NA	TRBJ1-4	TGCGCCAGCAGTTCTGGTTCAGGGACAGCTAATGAAAAACTGTTTTTT	CASSSGSGTANEKLFF
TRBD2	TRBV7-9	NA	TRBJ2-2	TGTGCCAGCAGCTTTTCTGGACTAGGTGGCCGGGAGCTGTTTTTT	CASSFSGLGGRELFF